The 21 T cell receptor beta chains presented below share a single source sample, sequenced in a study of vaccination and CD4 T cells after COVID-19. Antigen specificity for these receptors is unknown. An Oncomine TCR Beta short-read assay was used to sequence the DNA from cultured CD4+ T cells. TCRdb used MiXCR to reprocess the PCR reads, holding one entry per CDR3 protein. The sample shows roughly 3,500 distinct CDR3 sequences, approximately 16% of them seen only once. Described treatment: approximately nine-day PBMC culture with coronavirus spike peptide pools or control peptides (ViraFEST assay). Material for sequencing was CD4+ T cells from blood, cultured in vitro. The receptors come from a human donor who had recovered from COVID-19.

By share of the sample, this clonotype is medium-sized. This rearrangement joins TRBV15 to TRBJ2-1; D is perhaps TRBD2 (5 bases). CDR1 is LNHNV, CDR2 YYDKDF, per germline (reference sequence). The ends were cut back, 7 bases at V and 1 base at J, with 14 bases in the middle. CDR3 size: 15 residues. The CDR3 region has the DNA TGTGCCACCACCGTGCAAGGAGGATCCTACAATGAGCAGTTCTTC. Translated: CATTVQGGSYNEQFF.

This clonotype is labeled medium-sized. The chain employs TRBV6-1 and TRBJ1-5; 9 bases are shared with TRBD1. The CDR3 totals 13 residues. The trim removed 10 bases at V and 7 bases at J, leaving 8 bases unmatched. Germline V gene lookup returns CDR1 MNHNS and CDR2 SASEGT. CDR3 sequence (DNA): TGTGCCACTAGGACAGGGGCGGAGCAGCCCCAGCATTTT. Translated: CATRTGAEQPQHF.

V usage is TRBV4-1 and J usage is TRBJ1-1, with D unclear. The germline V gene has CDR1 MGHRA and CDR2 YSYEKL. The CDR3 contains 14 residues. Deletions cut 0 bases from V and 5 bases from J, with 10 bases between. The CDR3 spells CASSQEKYMTEAFF. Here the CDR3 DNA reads TGCGCCAGCAGCCAAGAAAAATATATGACTGAAGCTTTCTTT.

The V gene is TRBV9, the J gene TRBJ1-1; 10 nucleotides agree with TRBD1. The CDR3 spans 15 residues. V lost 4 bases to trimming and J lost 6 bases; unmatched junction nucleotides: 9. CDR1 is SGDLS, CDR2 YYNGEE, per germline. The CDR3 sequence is CASSPMDRGLAEAFF. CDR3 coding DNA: TGTGCCAGCAGCCCGATGGACAGGGGGTTAGCTGAAGCTTTCTTT.

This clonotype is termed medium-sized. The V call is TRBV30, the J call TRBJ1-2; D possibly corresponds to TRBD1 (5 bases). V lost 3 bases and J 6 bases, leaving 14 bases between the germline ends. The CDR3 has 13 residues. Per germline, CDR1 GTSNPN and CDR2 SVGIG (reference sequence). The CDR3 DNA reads TGTGCCTGGAGCCAGCAGGGATCGGATGGCTACACCTTC. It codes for CAWSQQGSDGYTF.

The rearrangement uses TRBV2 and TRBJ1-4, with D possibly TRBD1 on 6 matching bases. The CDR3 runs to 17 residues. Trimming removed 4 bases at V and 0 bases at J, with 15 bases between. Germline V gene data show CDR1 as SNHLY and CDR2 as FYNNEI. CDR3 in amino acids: CASSGQDIIATNEKLFF. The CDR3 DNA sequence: TGTGCCAGCAGTGGACAGGACATTATTGCAACTAATGAAAAACTGTTTTTT.

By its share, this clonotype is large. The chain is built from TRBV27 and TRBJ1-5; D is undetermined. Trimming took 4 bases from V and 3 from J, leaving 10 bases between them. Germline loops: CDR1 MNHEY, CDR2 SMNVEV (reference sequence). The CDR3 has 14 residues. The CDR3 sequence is CASSSKGLNQPQHF. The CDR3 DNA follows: TGTGCCAGCAGTTCAAAAGGGCTCAATCAGCCCCAGCATTTT.

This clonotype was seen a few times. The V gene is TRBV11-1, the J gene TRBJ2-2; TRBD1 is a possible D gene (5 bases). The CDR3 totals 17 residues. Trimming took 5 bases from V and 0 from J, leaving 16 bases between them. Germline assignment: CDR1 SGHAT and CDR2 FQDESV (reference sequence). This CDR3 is CASSLDSLTANTGELFF. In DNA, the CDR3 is TGTGCCAGCAGCCTAGACAGCCTGACCGCGAACACCGGGGAGCTGTTTTTT.

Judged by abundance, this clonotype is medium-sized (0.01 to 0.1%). CDR3 residues: CASSPGGLAEETQYF. The CDR3 region has the DNA TGTGCCAGCAGTCCAGGGGGACTAGCAGAGGAGACCCAGTACTTC. The chain joins TRBV7-9 to TRBJ2-5, with 9 bases identical to TRBD2. Germline V gene lookup returns CDR1 SEHNR and CDR2 FQNEAQ (reference sequence). The CDR3 spans 15 residues. Trimming cost V 6 bases and J 5 bases; bases outside gene matches: 10. The complete variable domain, with remaining parts taken from reference TRBV7-9 and TRBJ2-5, reads DTGVSQNPRHKITKRGQNVTFRCDPISEHNRLYWYRQTLGQGPEFLTYFQNEAQLEKSRLLSDRFSAERPKGSFSTLEIQRTEQGDSAMYLCASSPGGLAEETQYFGPGTRLLVL.

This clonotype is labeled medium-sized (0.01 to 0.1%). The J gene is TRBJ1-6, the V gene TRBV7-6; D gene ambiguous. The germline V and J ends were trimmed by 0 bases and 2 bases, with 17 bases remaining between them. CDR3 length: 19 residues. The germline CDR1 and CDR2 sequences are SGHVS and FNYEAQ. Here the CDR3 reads CASSLARAPNHAYNSPLHF. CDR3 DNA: TGTGCCAGCAGCTTAGCTCGAGCACCGAACCACGCCTATAATTCACCCCTCCACTTT. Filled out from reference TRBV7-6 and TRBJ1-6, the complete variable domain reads GAGVSQSPRYKVTKRGQDVALRCDPISGHVSLYWYRQALGQGPEFLTYFNYEAQQDKSGLPNDRFSAERPEGSISTLTIQRTEQRDSAMYRCASSLARAPNHAYNSPLHFGNGTRLTVT.

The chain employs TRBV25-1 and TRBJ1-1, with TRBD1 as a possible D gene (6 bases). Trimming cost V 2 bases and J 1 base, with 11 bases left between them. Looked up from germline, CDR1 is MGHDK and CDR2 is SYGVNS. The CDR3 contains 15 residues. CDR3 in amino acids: CASSEIGQKNTEAFF. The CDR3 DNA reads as TGTGCCAGCAGTGAAATTGGACAGAAGAACACTGAAGCTTTCTTT.

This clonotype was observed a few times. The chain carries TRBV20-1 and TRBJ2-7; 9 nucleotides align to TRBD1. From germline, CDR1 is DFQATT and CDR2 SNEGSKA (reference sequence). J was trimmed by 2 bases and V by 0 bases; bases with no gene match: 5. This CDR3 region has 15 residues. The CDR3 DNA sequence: TGCAGTGCTAGAGATGTGACAGGGGGGGCCTACGAGCAGTACTTC. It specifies CSARDVTGGAYEQYF.

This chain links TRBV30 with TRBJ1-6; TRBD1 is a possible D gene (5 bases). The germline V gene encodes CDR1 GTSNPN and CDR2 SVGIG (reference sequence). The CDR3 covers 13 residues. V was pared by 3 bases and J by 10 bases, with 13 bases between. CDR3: CAWRGVLGSPLHF. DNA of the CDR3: TGTGCCTGGAGGGGGGTGTTAGGATCACCCCTCCACTTT.

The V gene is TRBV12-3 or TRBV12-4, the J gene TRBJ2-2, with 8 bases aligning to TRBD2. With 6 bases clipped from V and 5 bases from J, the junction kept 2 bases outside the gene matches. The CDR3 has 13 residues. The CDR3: CASRSGGTGELFF. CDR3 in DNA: TGTGCCAGCAGGAGCGGGGGTACCGGGGAGCTGTTTTTT.

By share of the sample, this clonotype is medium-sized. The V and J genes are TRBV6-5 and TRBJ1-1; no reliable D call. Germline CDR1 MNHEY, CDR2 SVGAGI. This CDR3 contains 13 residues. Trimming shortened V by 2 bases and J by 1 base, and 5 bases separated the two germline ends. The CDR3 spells CASSYAENTEAFF. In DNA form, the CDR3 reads TGTGCCAGCAGTTACGCAGAGAACACTGAAGCTTTCTTT.

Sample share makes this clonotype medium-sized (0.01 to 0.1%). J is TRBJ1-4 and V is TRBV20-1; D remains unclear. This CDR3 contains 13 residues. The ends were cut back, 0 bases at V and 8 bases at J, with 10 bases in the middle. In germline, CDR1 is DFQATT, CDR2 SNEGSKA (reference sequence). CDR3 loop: CSARDLHGEKLFF. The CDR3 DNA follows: TGCAGTGCTAGAGATCTACACGGGGAAAAACTGTTTTTT.

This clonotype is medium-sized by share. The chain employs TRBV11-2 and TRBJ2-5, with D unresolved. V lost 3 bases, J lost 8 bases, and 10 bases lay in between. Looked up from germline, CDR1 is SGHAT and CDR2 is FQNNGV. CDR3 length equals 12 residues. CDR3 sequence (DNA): TGTGCCAGCAGCTTGGAAACGGGTACCCAGTACTTC. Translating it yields CASSLETGTQYF.

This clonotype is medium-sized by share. This CDR3 reads CASSIVPPSEQYF. CDR3 bases: TGTGCCAGTAGTATAGTCCCCCCAAGCGAGCAGTACTTC. This chain uses TRBV19 with TRBJ2-7, with D uncertain. This CDR3 contains 13 residues. The ends were cut back, 1 base at V and 6 bases at J, with 10 bases in the middle. Germline V gene lookup returns CDR1 LNHDA and CDR2 SQIVND (reference sequence).

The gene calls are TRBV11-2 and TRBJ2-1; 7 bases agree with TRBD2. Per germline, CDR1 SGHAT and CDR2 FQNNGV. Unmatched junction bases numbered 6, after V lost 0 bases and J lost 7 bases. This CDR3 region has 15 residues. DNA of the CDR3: TGTGCCAGCAGCTTAGACGGGGGGTACCGGAATGAGCAGTTCTTC. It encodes CASSLDGGYRNEQFF.

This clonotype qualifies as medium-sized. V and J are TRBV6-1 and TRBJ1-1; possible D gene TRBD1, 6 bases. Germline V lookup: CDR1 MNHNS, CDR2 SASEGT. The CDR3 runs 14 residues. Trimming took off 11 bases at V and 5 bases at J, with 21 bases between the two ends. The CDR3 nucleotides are TGTGCCGCCCGCCCCCAACAGGGAGGTACTGAAGCTTTCTTT. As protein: CAARPQQGGTEAFF.

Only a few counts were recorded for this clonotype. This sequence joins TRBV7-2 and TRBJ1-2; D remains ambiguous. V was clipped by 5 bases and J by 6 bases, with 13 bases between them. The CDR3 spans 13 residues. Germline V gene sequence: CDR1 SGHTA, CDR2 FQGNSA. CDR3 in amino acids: CASSLLIKDGYTF. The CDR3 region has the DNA TGTGCCAGCAGCCTTCTAATAAAGGATGGCTACACCTTC. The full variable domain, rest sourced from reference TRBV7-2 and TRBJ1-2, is GAGVSQSPSNKVTEKGKDVELRCDPISGHTALYWYRQSLGQGLEFLIYFQGNSAPDKSGLPSDRFSAERTGGSVSTLTIQRTQQEDSAVYLCASSLLIKDGYTFGSGTRLTVV.